The rows below give T cell receptor beta chains drawn from one sample of a study of T cells in Graves' hyperthyroidism and ophthalmopathy. From the multiplex PCR reads, TCRdb called clonotypes with MiXCR, one entry per CDR3 protein. The sample shows 300,000 or so distinct CDR3 sequences, 21% of them seen only once. Sample: blood. The receptors come from a woman between 50 and 59 years old with Graves' hyperthyroidism. Each CDR3 is given with its conserved first and last residue. D genes are given only for firm matches. The size entry is marked missing in some rows and otherwise reads once, few, many or a size class.

D gene: TRBD1
V gene: TRBV6-1
clone size: .
J gene: TRBJ2-7
CDR3 protein: CASSGFYSGTGTNEQYF

D gene: .
V gene: TRBV18
clone size: many
J gene: TRBJ2-2
CDR3 protein: CASSPRLGGTGELFF

D gene: TRBD2
V gene: TRBV6-2/TRBV6-3
clone size: .
J gene: TRBJ2-1
CDR3 protein: CASGLAGRGEQFF

D gene: TRBD1
V gene: TRBV6-1
clone size: few
J gene: TRBJ2-7
CDR3 protein: CASRAGQGAHEQYF

D gene: .
V gene: TRBV7-9
clone size: .
J gene: TRBJ2-5
CDR3 protein: CASSYDRDGETQYF

D gene: .
V gene: TRBV14
clone size: few
J gene: TRBJ1-2
CDR3 protein: CASSQDLGGGYTF

D gene: .
V gene: TRBV28
clone size: many
J gene: TRBJ1-2
CDR3 protein: CASSSSGWYTF

D gene: .
V gene: TRBV28
clone size: .
J gene: TRBJ2-3
CDR3 protein: CASSPPIQDTQYF

D gene: .
V gene: TRBV7-3
clone size: many
J gene: TRBJ2-7
CDR3 protein: CASSLNAVASGEQYF

D gene: TRBD2
V gene: TRBV3-1
clone size: many
J gene: TRBJ2-1
CDR3 protein: CASKELAGGHEQFF

D gene: TRBD2
V gene: TRBV6-2/TRBV6-3
clone size: few
J gene: TRBJ2-7
CDR3 protein: CASIQPGLLSYEQYF

D gene: .
V gene: TRBV28
clone size: many
J gene: TRBJ2-6
CDR3 protein: CASSNTGWSGANVLTF

D gene: .
V gene: TRBV5-1
clone size: .
J gene: TRBJ2-7
CDR3 protein: CASSLDGGMNEQYF

D gene: TRBD2
V gene: TRBV27
clone size: many
J gene: TRBJ2-7
CDR3 protein: CASSPRTSGPSYEQYF

D gene: TRBD1
V gene: TRBV5-1
clone size: .
J gene: TRBJ2-7
CDR3 protein: CASSSNLRGRTYEQYF

D gene: .
V gene: TRBV7-9
clone size: .
J gene: TRBJ2-3
CDR3 protein: CASSFTTSDTDTQYF

D gene: .
V gene: TRBV7-6
clone size: .
J gene: TRBJ1-6
CDR3 protein: CASSLPGGHGSYNSPLHF

D gene: .
V gene: TRBV12-3/TRBV12-4
clone size: many
J gene: TRBJ2-1
CDR3 protein: CASSTEAPGRVHNEQFF

D gene: TRBD1
V gene: TRBV27
clone size: many
J gene: TRBJ1-1
CDR3 protein: CASSLSKTGEAFF

D gene: .
V gene: TRBV10-1
clone size: many
J gene: TRBJ1-1
CDR3 protein: CASSDRVGNTEAFF

D gene: .
V gene: TRBV6-1
clone size: many
J gene: TRBJ2-3
CDR3 protein: CASSQPRYRTDTQYF

D gene: .
V gene: TRBV2
clone size: .
J gene: TRBJ2-1
CDR3 protein: CASSPDGLNEQFF

D gene: .
V gene: TRBV2
clone size: .
J gene: TRBJ2-1
CDR3 protein: CASSVNTDNEQFF

D gene: TRBD2
V gene: TRBV12-3/TRBV12-4
clone size: many
J gene: TRBJ2-1
CDR3 protein: CASRASGSVYEQFF

D gene: TRBD2
V gene: TRBV9
clone size: .
J gene: TRBJ2-1
CDR3 protein: CASSVGGTSGAWNEQFF

D gene: .
V gene: TRBV24-1
clone size: many
J gene: TRBJ1-1
CDR3 protein: CATSDLGLGAEAFF

D gene: .
V gene: TRBV6-4
clone size: many
J gene: TRBJ1-1
CDR3 protein: CASSEGPLDTEAFF

D gene: .
V gene: TRBV5-1
clone size: many
J gene: TRBJ2-7
CDR3 protein: CASSLYGGSDEQYF

D gene: .
V gene: TRBV20-1
clone size: .
J gene: TRBJ2-1
CDR3 protein: CSARDLKGGSSSYNEQFF

D gene: .
V gene: TRBV25-1
clone size: .
J gene: TRBJ2-7
CDR3 protein: CASSDAALYEQYF

D gene: TRBD2
V gene: TRBV12-3/TRBV12-4
clone size: many
J gene: TRBJ2-5
CDR3 protein: CASSQAGAPRTQYF

D gene: .
V gene: TRBV2
clone size: many
J gene: TRBJ2-2
CDR3 protein: CASSEGDTGELFF

D gene: .
V gene: TRBV28
clone size: many
J gene: TRBJ1-1
CDR3 protein: CASSTGLNMNTEAFF

D gene: .
V gene: TRBV20-1
clone size: .
J gene: TRBJ1-1
CDR3 protein: CSAKETTEAFF

D gene: .
V gene: TRBV30
clone size: few
J gene: TRBJ2-2
CDR3 protein: CAWRGATGELFF

D gene: .
V gene: TRBV7-2
clone size: few
J gene: TRBJ2-5
CDR3 protein: CASSLTLEETQYF

D gene: TRBD1
V gene: TRBV20-1
clone size: .
J gene: TRBJ1-2
CDR3 protein: CSARSYGQGAHYGYTF

D gene: .
V gene: TRBV6-1
clone size: few
J gene: TRBJ2-5
CDR3 protein: CASSPLPQETQYF

D gene: TRBD1
V gene: TRBV28
clone size: many
J gene: TRBJ2-3
CDR3 protein: CASARTGSTDTQYF

D gene: TRBD1
V gene: TRBV10-3
clone size: many
J gene: TRBJ2-7
CDR3 protein: CAISYGTEEQYF

D gene: .
V gene: TRBV2
clone size: many
J gene: TRBJ2-1
CDR3 protein: CASRAQGSEQFF

D gene: TRBD1
V gene: TRBV7-9
clone size: .
J gene: TRBJ1-6
CDR3 protein: CASSFGTGGAGDSPLHF

D gene: .
V gene: TRBV5-1
clone size: many
J gene: TRBJ2-7
CDR3 protein: CASSSPRDALSYEQYF

D gene: TRBD1
V gene: TRBV3-1
clone size: .
J gene: TRBJ1-1
CDR3 protein: CASSQDSTGGLNTEAFF

D gene: .
V gene: TRBV6-2/TRBV6-3
clone size: many
J gene: TRBJ1-1
CDR3 protein: CASSYDPRQATNTEAFF

D gene: TRBD1
V gene: TRBV10-3
clone size: many
J gene: TRBJ2-1
CDR3 protein: CAISGTAYNEQFF

D gene: .
V gene: TRBV27
clone size: many
J gene: TRBJ1-1
CDR3 protein: CASRPFGNTEAFF

D gene: .
V gene: TRBV5-1
clone size: .
J gene: TRBJ1-3
CDR3 protein: CASSLVGAGSGNTIYF

D gene: .
V gene: TRBV7-2
clone size: many
J gene: TRBJ2-3
CDR3 protein: CASSLVQGSTDTQYF

D gene: .
V gene: TRBV20-1
clone size: .
J gene: TRBJ2-2
CDR3 protein: CSARGQGLAGELFF

D gene: .
V gene: TRBV28
clone size: many
J gene: TRBJ1-5
CDR3 protein: CASSSNTRNQPQHF